What follows are 27 T cell receptor beta chains derived from one specimen sequenced in a study of T cells in narcolepsy. Measured with immunoSEQ multiplex PCR; TCRdb has only the in-frame clones, and not every one. The sample carries under 25,000 clones, just under 85% recorded once. Sequencing input: CD45RA- memory CD4+ T cells from PBMCs. All receptors derive from a human donor with narcolepsy.

About this clone itself: Relative to the germline gene, one junction end is altered; a read error may explain this. The chain links TRBV7-7 to TRBJ2-1; 7 nucleotides align to TRBD2. The CDR3 is 16 amino acids. Germline loops: CDR1 SSHAT, CDR2 FNYEAQ (reference sequence). The CDR3 protein is CASSLDGGSSYNEQFF. The CDR3 DNA reads TGTGCTAGCAGCTTAGATGGCGGGAGTAGCTACAATGAGCAGTTCTTC.

This chain links TRBV9 with TRBJ2-4, with D tentatively TRBD2 (7 bases). Germline CDR1 and CDR2: SGDLS and YYNGEE. Trimming cost V 7 bases and J 7 bases, with 18 bases left between them. The CDR3 is 14 amino acids. The CDR3: CASGGGGPGNIQYF. The CDR3 DNA reads as TGTGCCAGCGGTGGGGGGGGCCCTGGGAACATTCAGTACTTC.

The V call is TRBV7-9, the J call TRBJ1-2; D is perhaps TRBD1 (6 bases). This CDR3 contains 15 residues. With 1 base removed from V and 3 bases from J, the gap between germline ends came to 12 bases. The germline gives CDR1 SEHNR, CDR2 FQNEAQ (reference sequence). In DNA, the CDR3 is TGTGCCAGCAGCTTAGGAGGGGGAAAGGACTATGGCTACACCTTC. This sequence encodes CASSLGGGKDYGYTF.

V gene TRBV28 combines with J gene TRBJ1-1, with no clear D. V lost 6 bases and J lost 6, with 8 bases in between. There are 11 residues in the CDR3. Germline V gene data show CDR1 as MDHEN and CDR2 as SYDVKM. CDR3 loop: CASSRSAEAFF. The CDR3 DNA sequence: TGTGCCAGCAGCCGTTCGGCTGAAGCTTTCTTT.

This clone turned up a few times. The chain joins TRBV11-2 to TRBJ2-5; TRBD1 matches at 8 bases. The J call is doubtful: the DNA matches TRBJ2-7 better. The length of the CDR3 is 15 residues. Germline-derived CDR1 and CDR2 are SGHAT and FQNNGV. As DNA, the CDR3 is TGTGCCAGCAGCTCCTTGGCAGGGGGCCACTACGAGCAGTACTTC. This sequence encodes CASSSLAGGHYEQYF.

This chain connects TRBV2 to TRBJ1-2, with 7 bases fitting TRBD1. Germline assignment: CDR1 SNHLY and CDR2 FYNNEI. V was pared by 5 bases and J by 7 bases, with 7 bases of the junction left unmatched. The CDR3 is 13 amino acids. The chain's CDR3 is CASSPGQRLGYTF. The CDR3 region has the DNA TGTGCCAGCAGTCCGGGACAGAGGCTTGGCTACACCTTC.

V and J are TRBV18 and TRBJ2-3; TRBD2 matches 15 bases. The CDR3 spans 18 residues. J lost 6 bases, V lost 2 bases, and 9 bases had no gene match. Germline CDR1 and CDR2: KGHSH and LQKENI. The CDR3 DNA is TGTGCCAGCTCACCATCTTGGACTAGCGGGAGGGCTACCGATACGCAGTATTTT. Translating it yields CASSPSWTSGRATDTQYF.

The chain employs TRBV19 and TRBJ1-4, with D hard to call. In germline, CDR1 is LNHDA, CDR2 SQIVND (reference sequence). Trimming cost V 4 bases and J 5 bases, with 8 bases left between them. There are 13 residues in the CDR3. CDR3 amino acids: CASSRAGNEKLFF. CDR3 nucleotide sequence: TGTGCCAGTAGTAGGGCCGGGAATGAAAAACTGTTTTTT. Full variable domain (remainder filled in from reference TRBV19 and TRBJ1-4): DGGITQSPKYLFRKEGQNVTLSCEQNLNHDAMYWYRQDPGQGLRLIYYSQIVNDFQKGDIAEGYSVSREKKESFPLTVTSAQKNPTAFYLCASSRAGNEKLFFGSGTQLSVL.

The rearrangement uses TRBV18 and TRBJ2-6; 7 bases are shared with TRBD1. Trimming at V came to 4 bases and at J to 4 bases, leaving 10 bases not matched to a gene. Germline V lookup: CDR1 KGHSH, CDR2 LQKENI. The CDR3 covers 17 residues. The CDR3 protein is CASSQSSGGAGANVLTF. The CDR3 region has the DNA TGTGCCAGCTCACAATCCTCAGGGGGAGCCGGGGCCAACGTCCTGACTTTC.

CDR3 DNA sequence: TGTGCCATCAGTGGGACTAGCGGGAGCGCCGGGGAGCTGTTTTTT. This translates into CAISGTSGSAGELFF. The J gene is TRBJ2-2, the V gene TRBV10-3; 13 bases fit TRBD2. The CDR3 extends over 15 amino acids. V shed 4 bases, J shed 6 bases, and the junction held 2 bases outside the gene matches. Germline values: CDR1 ENHRY, CDR2 SYGVKD.

This chain joins TRBV2 and TRBJ2-1; 7 bases align to TRBD1. This CDR3 has 14 amino acids. J gave up 5 bases and V 6 bases, and 7 bases lay outside the gene matches. Germline V gene sequence: CDR1 SNHLY, CDR2 FYNNEI. CDR3 region: CASSPGQINNEQFF. As DNA, the CDR3 is TGTGCCAGCAGCCCGGGACAGATAAACAATGAGCAGTTCTTC.

The V and J genes are TRBV4-3 and TRBJ2-1; no firm D call. Germline V lookup: CDR1 LGHNA, CDR2 YSLEER. The CDR3 spans 15 residues. Trimming removed 0 bases from V and 8 bases from J, with 14 bases in between. As DNA, the CDR3 is TGCGCCAGCAGCCAAGAGTCGGGCCCGAGATATGAGCAGTTCTTC. Its protein is CASSQESGPRYEQFF.

The J gene is TRBJ2-2, the V gene TRBV19; 8 nucleotides agree with TRBD1. Losses at the gene ends were 4 bases for V and 4 bases for J; bases not matched to a gene: 14. Germline CDR1 is LNHDA and CDR2 is SQIVND (reference sequence). The CDR3 has 18 amino acids. The CDR3 is CASSTITRQGKGTGELFF. CDR3 nucleotides: TGTGCCAGTAGTACCATCACACGACAGGGGAAAGGCACCGGGGAGCTGTTTTTT.

This clone was picked up one time. The chain links TRBV28 to TRBJ2-1; tentatively, D is TRBD2 (6 bases). This CDR3 contains 16 residues. Germline-derived CDR1 and CDR2 are MDHEN and SYDVKM. V was cut by 7 bases and J by 0 bases, with 16 bases left in between. The CDR3 sequence is CASTLGRGRSYNEQFF. For the CDR3, the DNA is TGTGCCAGCACCTTAGGGCGGGGCCGCTCCTACAATGAGCAGTTCTTC.

V gene TRBV28 combines with J gene TRBJ2-1, with 7 bases identical to TRBD2. CDR3 length: 16 amino acids. Germline lookup yields CDR1 MDHEN and CDR2 SYDVKM. V lost 7 bases to trimming and J lost 0 bases; unmatched junction nucleotides: 9. This CDR3 is CASTGLGGSSYNEQFF. The CDR3 coding sequence is TGTGCCAGCACGGGGCTCGGCGGGAGCTCCTACAATGAGCAGTTCTTC.

The genes are TRBV18 and TRBJ1-4; D not certain. V lost 2 bases, J lost 4 bases, and 11 bases lay in between. Germline V lookup: CDR1 KGHSH, CDR2 LQKENI. The CDR3 is 15 amino acids. The CDR3 region is CASSPGEGNNEKLFF. DNA for the CDR3: TGTGCCAGCTCACCAGGAGAAGGGAATAATGAAAAACTGTTTTTT.

This chain uses TRBV4-2 with TRBJ2-3, with a weak D call TRBD2 (5 bases). The CDR3 loop spans 17 amino acids. Germline lookup yields CDR1 LGHNA and CDR2 YNFKEQ. V lost 0 bases and J lost 0, with 13 bases in between. CDR3 DNA sequence: TGTGCCAGCAGCCAAGAACGGATTTCGGGGAGCACAGATACGCAGTATTTT. It yields the protein CASSQERISGSTDTQYF.

The chain employs TRBV19 and TRBJ2-7; D is uncertain. Trimming left V 4 bases short and J 3 bases short, with 10 bases between. The CDR3 loop spans 13 amino acids. The germline V gene has CDR1 LNHDA and CDR2 SQIVND (reference sequence). The CDR3 region is CASSNHAFYEQYF. The CDR3 nucleotides read TGTGCCAGTAGTAACCATGCGTTCTACGAGCAGTACTTC.

This chain links TRBV2 with TRBJ2-3; D possibly corresponds to TRBD1 (5 bases). Looked up from germline, CDR1 is SNHLY and CDR2 is FYNNEI. The CDR3 totals 15 residues. The V end lost 5 bases, the J end lost 0 bases, and 12 bases lay between the germline ends. DNA for the CDR3: TGTGCCAGCAGTAGCAGACAGATTAGCACAGATACGCAGTATTTT. Translation gives CASSSRQISTDTQYF.

V and J are TRBV9 and TRBJ2-2; D remains unclear. V shed 6 bases and J shed 4 bases, with 10 bases lying between them. Per the germline V gene, CDR1 is SGDLS and CDR2 is YYNGEE. The CDR3 sequence is 13 residues long. The CDR3 reads CASNPRPTGELFF. CDR3 bases: TGTGCCAGCAACCCCCGCCCCACCGGGGAGCTGTTTTTT.

This sequence joins TRBV5-6 and TRBJ2-5; 7 nucleotides line up with TRBD1. Germline CDR1 SGHDT, CDR2 YYEEEE. The CDR3 has 14 amino acids. Trimming removed 4 bases from V and 4 bases from J; junction bases left unmatched: 7. DNA of the CDR3: TGTGCCAGCAGCCCAACAGGGGTCGGAGAGACCCAGTACTTC. Its protein product is CASSPTGVGETQYF.

The count of this clone is one. The chain's CDR3 is CATSGTGWDIQYF. As DNA, the CDR3 is TGTGCCACCTCCGGGACAGGGTGGGACATTCAGTACTTC. The chain joins TRBV28 to TRBJ2-4, with 9 bases identical to TRBD1. J was trimmed by 8 bases and V by 10 bases; bases with no gene match: 9. Germline V gives CDR1 MDHEN, CDR2 SYDVKM. The CDR3 runs 13 residues.

The chain joins TRBV28 to TRBJ1-1, with D hard to call. V gave up 5 bases and J gave up 1 base, with 14 bases separating them. Germline CDR1 MDHEN, CDR2 SYDVKM. The CDR3 runs 15 residues. CDR3 residues: CASSPPRGANTEAFF. CDR3 DNA: TGTGCCAGCAGTCCCCCTCGCGGAGCGAACACTGAAGCTTTCTTT.

The gene calls are TRBV29-1 and TRBJ2-3, with TRBD2 matching 9 bases. The CDR3 is made up of 16 amino acids. Per germline, CDR1 SQVTM and CDR2 ANQGSEA. J was trimmed by 3 bases and V by 8 bases; bases with no gene match: 15. In DNA, the CDR3 is TGCAGCCATGCGGGGAGGGCGGGAGGGCCTACAGATACGCAGTATTTT. This encodes CSHAGRAGGPTDTQYF.

The chain carries TRBV5-1 and TRBJ2-3; 8 bases map to TRBD1. Germline-derived CDR1 and CDR2 are SGHRS and YFSETQ. Trimming at V came to 3 bases and at J to 2 bases, leaving 8 bases not matched to a gene. The CDR3 extends over 16 amino acids. CDR3 protein: CASSYRGQGYTDTQYF. Written as DNA, the CDR3 is TGCGCCAGCAGCTATCGCGGACAGGGATACACAGATACGCAGTATTTT.

This sequence joins TRBV5-6 and TRBJ2-7, with unresolved D. Trimming removed 0 bases at V and 7 bases at J, with 11 bases between. Germline values: CDR1 SGHDT, CDR2 YYEEEE. CDR3 length: 13 amino acids. This CDR3 is CASSLGVSREQYF. DNA of the CDR3: TGTGCCAGCAGCTTGGGCGTCTCTAGGGAGCAGTACTTC.

V usage is TRBV19 and J usage is TRBJ1-5, with D uncertain. The V end lost 3 bases, the J end lost 5 bases, and 17 bases lay between the germline ends. CDR3 size: 16 residues. Germline values: CDR1 LNHDA, CDR2 SQIVND (reference sequence). CDR3 sequence reads: CASSMYSPQRDQPQHF. In DNA form, the CDR3 reads TGTGCCAGTAGTATGTATTCCCCCCAGAGGGATCAGCCCCAGCATTTT.